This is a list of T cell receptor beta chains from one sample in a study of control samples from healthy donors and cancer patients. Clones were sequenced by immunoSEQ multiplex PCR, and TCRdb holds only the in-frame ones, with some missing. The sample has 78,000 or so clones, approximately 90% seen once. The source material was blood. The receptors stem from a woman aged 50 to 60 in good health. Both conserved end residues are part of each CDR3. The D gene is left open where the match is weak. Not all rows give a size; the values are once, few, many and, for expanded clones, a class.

CDR3nt: TGTGCCAGCAGCCAAGAAGTCCGGGGGCGTTCACCCCTCCACTTT; CDR3aa: CASSQEVRGRSPLHF; j_gene: TRBJ1-6; abundance: .; len: 15; v_gene: TRBV3-1/TRBV3-2; d_gene: .
CDR3nt: TGTGCCAGCAGCTTGGCGAGTGAAGGGGCCAACGTCCTGACTTTC; CDR3aa: CASSLASEGANVLTF; j_gene: TRBJ2-6; abundance: .; len: 15; v_gene: TRBV5-4; d_gene: .
CDR3nt: TGTGCCAGCAGGCTGATAGGGGGCTATGGCTACACCTTC; CDR3aa: CASRLIGGYGYTF; j_gene: TRBJ1-2; abundance: .; len: 13; v_gene: TRBV6-5; d_gene: .
CDR3nt: TGCAGCGCCGACAGTCATAATGAAAAACTGTTTTTT; CDR3aa: CSADSHNEKLFF; j_gene: TRBJ1-4; abundance: .; len: 12; v_gene: TRBV29-1; d_gene: .
CDR3nt: TGCGCCAGCAGTCGCCCAGGGGGCGTTGGGAACACTGAAGCTTTCTTT; CDR3aa: CASSRPGGVGNTEAFF; j_gene: TRBJ1-1; abundance: .; len: 16; v_gene: TRBV5-1; d_gene: TRBD1
CDR3nt: TGTGCCAGCAGCGGAAGGGGTTTAGGGCTGAAGGACCCTGGAAACACCATATATTTT; CDR3aa: CASSGRGLGLKDPGNTIYF; j_gene: TRBJ1-3; abundance: few; len: 19; v_gene: TRBV9; d_gene: .
CDR3nt: TGTGCCAGCTCACCTCGTCCGGGACAGGGGTATATGAACACTGAAGCTTTCTTT; CDR3aa: CASSPRPGQGYMNTEAFF; j_gene: TRBJ1-1; abundance: .; len: 18; v_gene: TRBV18; d_gene: TRBD1
CDR3nt: TGTGCCAGCAGCCAGAGACTAGCAGCAGATACGCAGTATTTT; CDR3aa: CASSQRLAADTQYF; j_gene: TRBJ2-3; abundance: .; len: 14; v_gene: TRBV3-1/TRBV3-2; d_gene: TRBD2
CDR3nt: TGTGCCAGCAGTGGTGGACAGATAGGAAACACCATATATTTT; CDR3aa: CASSGGQIGNTIYF; j_gene: TRBJ1-3; abundance: .; len: 14; v_gene: TRBV28; d_gene: .
CDR3nt: TGTGCCAGCAGTGACCCGACAGGGGGTCTCTACGAGCAGTACTTC; CDR3aa: CASSDPTGGLYEQYF; j_gene: TRBJ2-7; abundance: .; len: 15; v_gene: TRBV6-1; d_gene: TRBD1
CDR3nt: TGCGCCAGCAGCAGGGATGGACAACTACTTTACGAGCAGTACTTC; CDR3aa: CASSRDGQLLYEQYF; j_gene: TRBJ2-7; abundance: .; len: 15; v_gene: TRBV5-1; d_gene: .
CDR3nt: TGTGCCAGCAGCGTAGAAAACACCGGGGAGCTGTTTTTT; CDR3aa: CASSVENTGELFF; j_gene: TRBJ2-2; abundance: .; len: 13; v_gene: TRBV9; d_gene: .
CDR3nt: TGTGCCAGCAGCTCCGGACTCGGGGGGGTCTCTGGAAACACCATATATTTT; CDR3aa: CASSSGLGGVSGNTIYF; j_gene: TRBJ1-3; abundance: .; len: 17; v_gene: TRBV7-9; d_gene: .
CDR3nt: TGTGCCAGCTCACCATTCCGATCAGAGACAGGAACCGGCTACACCTTC; CDR3aa: CASSPFRSETGTGYTF; j_gene: TRBJ1-2; abundance: .; len: 16; v_gene: TRBV18; d_gene: .
CDR3nt: TGCGCCAGCAGCCAAGATATTAGGGGAGGCTACACCTTC; CDR3aa: CASSQDIRGGYTF; j_gene: TRBJ1-2; abundance: few; len: 13; v_gene: TRBV4-1; d_gene: .
CDR3nt: TGTGCCAGCAGCGCTTTGACAGGGGGCGACGAGCAGTACTTC; CDR3aa: CASSALTGGDEQYF; j_gene: TRBJ2-7; abundance: .; len: 14; v_gene: TRBV9; d_gene: TRBD1
CDR3nt: TGTGCCTGGAACTCCGGGTCCACAGATACGCAGTATTTT; CDR3aa: CAWNSGSTDTQYF; j_gene: TRBJ2-3; abundance: .; len: 13; v_gene: TRBV30; d_gene: .
CDR3nt: TGTGCCAGCAGTGAAGCTGCCAGAGCTAACTATGGCTACACCTTC; CDR3aa: CASSEAARANYGYTF; j_gene: TRBJ1-2; abundance: .; len: 15; v_gene: TRBV2; d_gene: .
CDR3nt: TGTGCCAGCAGCCTAAACCTCGTCGGCACTGAAGCTTTCTTT; CDR3aa: CASSLNLVGTEAFF; j_gene: TRBJ1-1; abundance: .; len: 14; v_gene: TRBV2; d_gene: .
CDR3nt: TGTGCCAGCAGTTACCTGTTAGGGGGGGCCTATGGCTACACCTTC; CDR3aa: CASSYLLGGAYGYTF; j_gene: TRBJ1-2; abundance: .; len: 15; v_gene: TRBV6-5; d_gene: .
CDR3nt: TGTGCCACCGGCTTTGGGACCTACGAGCAGTACTTC; CDR3aa: CATGFGTYEQYF; j_gene: TRBJ2-7; abundance: few; len: 12; v_gene: TRBV11-2; d_gene: .
CDR3nt: TGTGCCAGCAGCTTAGACGGGGCCGGTAATGAAAAACTGTTTTTT; CDR3aa: CASSLDGAGNEKLFF; j_gene: TRBJ1-4; abundance: .; len: 15; v_gene: TRBV7-9; d_gene: .
CDR3nt: TGTGCCAGCAGTAGACAGGGGTACGAGCAGTACTTC; CDR3aa: CASSRQGYEQYF; j_gene: TRBJ2-7; abundance: few; len: 12; v_gene: TRBV2; d_gene: TRBD1
CDR3nt: TGTGCCAGTAGTACCGGACAGGGCCACCGCGGGGCCCAGCATTTT; CDR3aa: CASSTGQGHRGAQHF; j_gene: TRBJ1-5; abundance: once; len: 15; v_gene: TRBV19; d_gene: TRBD1
CDR3nt: TGTGCCAGCAGTCGACAAGGATCCAGAGCGAACACCGGGGAGCTGTTTTTT; CDR3aa: CASSRQGSRANTGELFF; j_gene: TRBJ2-2; abundance: .; len: 17; v_gene: TRBV7-9; d_gene: .
CDR3nt: TGCAGCGTTGTAGGTCAGGGGCACACTGAAGCTTTCTTT; CDR3aa: CSVVGQGHTEAFF; j_gene: TRBJ1-1; abundance: .; len: 13; v_gene: TRBV29-1; d_gene: .
CDR3nt: TGTGCCAGTAGTGCTATGAGTACTGAAGCTTTCTTT; CDR3aa: CASSAMSTEAFF; j_gene: TRBJ1-1; abundance: .; len: 12; v_gene: TRBV19; d_gene: .